Below, 26 T cell receptor beta chains from the same sample are listed, as sequenced in a study of blood T cell repertoires in COVID-19. The repertoire was sequenced with immunoSEQ multiplex PCR; TCRdb's copy has only in-frame clones and lacks some. The data show around 130,000 clones, with 84% seen just once and roughly 3.4% held by the top ten. The sample consisted of PBMCs or T cells enriched from blood (not recorded which). Every receptor here comes from a woman aged 50 to 65 with acute COVID-19.

Written as DNA, the CDR3 is TGTGCCACCAGTGATTCTCTAACAGGGCAAGGCTACAATGAGCAGTTCTTC. Protein product: CATSDSLTGQGYNEQFF. This chain connects TRBV24-1 to TRBJ2-1, with D tentatively TRBD1 (6 bases). The CDR3 is made up of 17 amino acids. V gave up 2 bases and J gave up 3 bases, with 16 bases separating them. CDR1 and CDR2 from the germline V gene are KGHDR and SFDVKD.

The rearrangement uses TRBV9 and TRBJ1-2, with 7 positions matching TRBD1. V dropped 1 base and J dropped 8; count of bases not matched to a gene: 5. Germline CDR1 SGDLS, CDR2 YYNGEE. The CDR3 extends over 13 amino acids. DNA of the CDR3: TGTGCCAGCAGCGTAATAGGGGGCGAAGGCTACACCTTC. Protein: CASSVIGGEGYTF.

The chain is built from TRBV19 and TRBJ2-1; 7 nucleotides line up with TRBD2. Germline assignment: CDR1 LNHDA and CDR2 SQIVND (reference sequence). The CDR3 loop spans 15 amino acids. V trimming: 4 bases; J trimming: 2 bases; junction bases outside the gene matches: 5. The CDR3 DNA follows: TGTGCCAGTAGTAAAAGCGGGACGACCTACAATGAGCAGTTCTTC. It translates to CASSKSGTTYNEQFF.

This chain connects TRBV20-1 to TRBJ2-3; D possibly corresponds to TRBD1 (6 bases). The CDR3 covers 15 residues. Germline V gene lookup returns CDR1 DFQATT and CDR2 SNEGSKA (reference sequence). The ends were cut back, 3 bases at V and 1 base at J, with 14 bases in the middle. The DNA for the CDR3 is TGCAGTGCTAGTCAGACAGGAGACGGCACAGATACGCAGTATTTT. Its translation is CSASQTGDGTDTQYF.

The genes are TRBV9 and TRBJ2-3, with 7 bases lining up with TRBD2. The J segment lost 0 bases and the V segment lost 0 bases, leaving 4 bases of the junction unmatched. CDR1 SGDLS and CDR2 YYNGEE come from the germline V gene. The CDR3 is made up of 16 amino acids. The CDR3 DNA follows: TGTGCCAGCAGCGTAGAGGGCGGGAGAAGCACAGATACGCAGTATTTT. Amino acid sequence: CASSVEGGRSTDTQYF.

CDR3 in DNA: TGTGCCAGCAGGAGCGCTATCCTTTCTGGCTACACCTTC. Translation: CASRSAILSGYTF. The rearrangement joins TRBV12-3 or TRBV12-4 to TRBJ1-2; no clear D. The CDR3 covers 13 residues. Deletions cut 6 bases from V and 7 bases from J, with 15 bases between.

The chain carries TRBV7-8 and TRBJ2-3; TRBD2 aligns across 9 bases. The V gene end was trimmed by 5 bases and the J gene end by 5 bases; junction bases not matched to a gene: 11. The CDR3 loop spans 16 amino acids. CDR1 SGHVS and CDR2 FQNEAQ come from the germline V gene. CDR3 DNA sequence: TGTGCCAGCAGCCCCCTTAGCGGGAGTAGGCGAGATACGCAGTATTTT. Amino acids: CASSPLSGSRRDTQYF. Full variable domain (remainder filled in from reference TRBV7-8 and TRBJ2-3): GAGVSQSPRYKVAKRGQDVALRCDPISGHVSLFWYQQALGQGPEFLTYFQNEAQLDKSGLPSDRFFAERPEGSVSTLKIQRTQQEDSAVYLCASSPLSGSRRDTQYFGPGTRLTVL.

This clone was seen once. CDR3 bases: TGTGCCAGCAGCCAAGTACAAGGACTAGCGGAGTACAATGAGCAGTTCTTC. This codes for CASSQVQGLAEYNEQFF. This sequence joins TRBV14 and TRBJ2-1; 10 nucleotides agree with TRBD2. This CDR3 comprises 17 residues. Trimming cost V 1 base and J 4 bases; bases outside gene matches: 7. The germline CDR1 and CDR2 sequences are SGHDN and FVKESK.

This rearrangement joins TRBV5-6 to TRBJ2-5, with unresolved D. CDR1 is SGHDT, CDR2 YYEEEE, per germline. V lost 0 bases and J lost 2, with 5 bases in between. This CDR3 has 13 residues. The CDR3 loop reads CASSLGQQETQYF. The CDR3 nucleotides read TGTGCCAGCAGCTTGGGTCAGCAAGAGACCCAGTACTTC.

This clone occurred a few times. The V call is TRBV12-3 or TRBV12-4, the J call TRBJ2-7; D is perhaps TRBD1 (5 bases). This CDR3 region has 13 residues. V shed 5 bases and J shed 5 bases, with 13 bases lying between them. The CDR3 coding sequence is TGTGCCAGCAGTCTAAGCAGGGTGGACGAGCAGTACTTC. Translating it yields CASSLSRVDEQYF.

The chain uses TRBV6-5 and TRBJ1-5; 7 bases align to TRBD1. The V gene end was trimmed by 6 bases and the J gene end by 4 bases; junction bases not matched to a gene: 3. There are 13 residues in the CDR3. Germline values: CDR1 MNHEY, CDR2 SVGAGI. The CDR3 reads CASSPQGNQPQHF. In DNA, the CDR3 is TGTGCCAGCAGCCCACAGGGGAATCAGCCCCAGCATTTT.

This clone was seen just once. CDR3 in DNA: TGTGCCACCAGGCGACAGGGGGTCGGTGACTATGGCTACACCTTC. Protein sequence: CATRRQGVGDYGYTF. The J gene is TRBJ1-2, the V gene TRBV15; 9 bases match TRBD1. CDR1 is LNHNV and CDR2 is YYDKDF in the germline V gene (reference sequence). The CDR3 runs 15 residues. After removal of 6 bases from V and 3 bases from J, the junction contained 8 bases not matched to a gene.

Worth noting for this clone: The sample holds other DNA sequences that translate to the same CDR3. The chain uses TRBV12-3 or TRBV12-4 and TRBJ2-1; D remains ambiguous. The CDR3 has 13 amino acids. Trimming removed 7 bases at V and 0 bases at J, with 7 bases between. CDR3 in amino acids: CASTTYSYNEQFF. DNA of the CDR3: TGTGCCAGCACCACCTACTCCTACAATGAGCAGTTCTTC.

This chain links TRBV4-2 with TRBJ2-7; a possible D gene is TRBD2 (6 bases). Trimming cost V 2 bases and J 0 bases, with 11 bases left between them. Germline CDR1 is LGHNA and CDR2 is YNFKEQ. This CDR3 region has 15 residues. CDR3: CASSQTRGSSYEQYF. CDR3 nucleotide sequence: TGTGCCAGCAGCCAAACGCGGGGCAGCTCCTACGAGCAGTACTTC.

The chain employs TRBV6-5 and TRBJ2-6, with a possible D match to TRBD2 (6 bases). The CDR3 length is 16 residues. Germline V gene lookup returns CDR1 MNHEY and CDR2 SVGAGI. V lost 2 bases to trimming and J lost 4 bases, with 12 bases between them. The CDR3 spells CASSYPAGIGANVLTF. In DNA form, the CDR3 reads TGTGCCAGCAGTTACCCGGCGGGGATAGGGGCCAACGTCCTGACTTTC.

The genes are TRBV4-1 and TRBJ1-1; D might be TRBD1 (5 bases). This CDR3 contains 15 residues. The V end was cut by 0 bases, the J end by 1 base, with 9 bases between. Per the germline V gene, CDR1 is MGHRA and CDR2 is YSYEKL. The CDR3 nucleotides read TGCGCCAGCAGCCAAGAGACAGTACAGAACACTGAAGCTTTCTTT. Amino acid sequence: CASSQETVQNTEAFF.

This sequence joins TRBV7-9 and TRBJ2-6; tentative D call: TRBD2 (5 bases). This CDR3 has 13 residues. CDR1 SEHNR and CDR2 FQNEAQ come from the germline V gene (reference sequence). Trimming cost V 2 bases and J 9 bases, with 8 bases left between them. CDR3 residues: CASSLSGSNVLTF. Written as DNA, the CDR3 is TGTGCCAGCAGCTTAAGCGGTAGCAACGTCCTGACTTTC.

V and J are TRBV7-2 and TRBJ2-5, with TRBD1 matching 7 bases. The J segment lost 1 base and the V segment lost 8 bases, leaving 7 bases of the junction unmatched. Germline CDR1 reads SGHTA; CDR2 reads FQGNSA. The CDR3 contains 14 residues. The CDR3 DNA reads TGTGCCAGCGGAAGCAGGGGGTTCCAAGAGACCCAGTACTTC. It translates to CASGSRGFQETQYF.

V usage is TRBV6-5 and J usage is TRBJ1-5, with 7 bases lining up with TRBD1. There are 13 residues in the CDR3. V was pared by 6 bases and J by 7 bases, with 6 bases of the junction left unmatched. Germline CDR1 and CDR2: MNHEY and SVGAGI. Written as DNA, the CDR3 is TGTGCCAGCAGGGGCCAGGGGGGCCAGCCCCAGCATTTT. Encoded protein: CASRGQGGQPQHF.

Only a few counts were recorded for this clone. The chain carries TRBV19 and TRBJ1-5; 9 nucleotides match TRBD1. The CDR3 length is 15 residues. V gave up 5 bases and J gave up 5 bases; unmatched junction bases: 7. Germline loops: CDR1 LNHDA, CDR2 SQIVND (reference sequence). The CDR3 DNA reads TGTGCCAGTAGTCCGCGACAGGGGGGTGATCAGCCCCAGCATTTT. As protein: CASSPRQGGDQPQHF.

The genes are TRBV4-1 and TRBJ2-1; perhaps TRBD1 as D (5 bases). Germline-derived CDR1 and CDR2 are MGHRA and YSYEKL. This CDR3 comprises 17 residues. Trimming took 4 bases from V and 0 from J, leaving 16 bases between them. Here the CDR3 DNA reads TGCGCCAGCAGCCGGTCGACCGGACAAAGCTCCTACAATGAGCAGTTCTTC. Amino acid sequence: CASSRSTGQSSYNEQFF.

J is TRBJ2-7 and V is TRBV6-5; 9 bases are shared with TRBD2. Germline loops: CDR1 MNHEY, CDR2 SVGAGI. J was trimmed by 0 bases and V by 4 bases; bases with no gene match: 4. CDR3 length: 15 amino acids. The CDR3 coding sequence is TGTGCCAGCAGTTCGGAGCGGGAGGTCTCCTACGAGCAGTACTTC. Translated: CASSSEREVSYEQYF.

The chain has TRBV28 and TRBJ2-3; D not certain. The CDR3 loop spans 13 amino acids. The ends were cut back, 4 bases at V and 6 bases at J, with 11 bases in the middle. Per the germline V gene, CDR1 is MDHEN and CDR2 is SYDVKM. The CDR3, as DNA: TGTGCCAGCAGTTCCCCCCCTCTTGATACGCAGTATTTT. It encodes CASSSPPLDTQYF.

This clone appeared once. The J gene is TRBJ2-1, the V gene TRBV7-3, with 10 bases fitting TRBD1. This CDR3 comprises 15 residues. J lost 7 bases, V lost 1 base, and 4 bases had no gene match. The germline gives CDR1 SGHTA, CDR2 FQGTGA. CDR3 in amino acids: CASSLNVGQGNEQFF. The CDR3 DNA reads as TGTGCCAGCAGCTTAAATGTGGGACAGGGGAATGAGCAGTTCTTC.

The sample holds a few counts of this clone. J is TRBJ2-3 and V is TRBV29-1; a weak D match, TRBD1 (6 bases). Germline V gene sequence: CDR1 SQVTM, CDR2 ANQGSEA. This CDR3 region has 13 residues. Trimming stripped 4 bases from V and 2 bases from J, with 10 bases between. The CDR3 loop reads CSVAQGTTDTQYF. The CDR3 nucleotides read TGCAGCGTTGCTCAGGGGACCACAGATACGCAGTATTTT.

J is TRBJ2-7 and V is TRBV5-4, with 10 bases lining up with TRBD1. Germline lookup yields CDR1 SGHNT and CDR2 YYREEE (reference sequence). After removal of 3 bases from V and 3 bases from J, the junction contained 3 bases not matched to a gene. The CDR3 runs to 14 residues. The CDR3 region is CASSSGQGFYEQYF. The CDR3 coding sequence is TGTGCCAGCAGCTCGGGACAGGGGTTCTACGAGCAGTACTTC.